The 32 T cell receptor beta chains below were found in one sample sequenced in a study of blood T cell repertoires in COVID-19. Sequencing was performed with immunoSEQ multiplex PCR; in TCRdb, only in-frame clones are kept and a portion is missing. The sample has over 10,000 clones; approximately 90% are singletons. The specimen was peripheral blood. These receptors were taken from a human donor in a cohort sampled during active COVID-19.

The DNA of the CDR3 is TGCGCCAGCAGCCAAGATACAGGACAGGGCTACTCTGGGGCCAACGTCCTGACTTTC. It translates to CASSQDTGQGYSGANVLTF. V gene TRBV4-3 combines with J gene TRBJ2-6; 8 bases line up with TRBD1. Germline CDR1 and CDR2: LGHNA and YSLEER. CDR3 length: 19 amino acids. J lost 0 bases, V lost 0 bases, and 7 bases had no gene match.

This chain joins TRBV5-1 and TRBJ2-5, with TRBD2 identical over 8 bases. V shed 2 bases and J 4 bases; nucleotides not matched to a gene: 7. The germline CDR1 and CDR2 sequences are SGHRS and YFSETQ. The CDR3 runs to 15 residues. CDR3 sequence reads: CASSFQRAGGETQYF. The CDR3 DNA reads as TGCGCCAGCAGCTTTCAGCGGGCGGGGGGAGAGACCCAGTACTTC.

The chain recombines TRBV5-1 with TRBJ2-7, with 7 bases lining up with TRBD1. V lost 4 bases and J lost 7; bases outside the gene matches: 14. The CDR3 is 15 residues long. Germline V gene sequence: CDR1 SGHRS, CDR2 YFSETQ. This CDR3 is CASSPRQGGPTEQYF. CDR3 bases: TGCGCCAGCAGCCCGAGACAGGGTGGACCTACGGAGCAGTACTTC.

The chain recombines TRBV13 with TRBJ2-2; no clear D gene. CDR1 is PRHDT, CDR2 FYEKMQ, per germline (reference sequence). Trimming removed 5 bases at V and 6 bases at J, with 13 bases between. The CDR3 spans 14 residues. CDR3 sequence reads: CASSPLLGSGELFF. CDR3 bases: TGTGCCAGCAGCCCCCTCCTGGGCTCCGGGGAGCTGTTTTTT.

Note on this clone: Distinct nucleotide sequences in the sample also encode this CDR3. The chain has TRBV11-2 and TRBJ2-7; TRBD2 aligns across 8 bases. Germline values: CDR1 SGHAT, CDR2 FQNNGV. Trimming cost V 5 bases and J 0 bases; bases outside gene matches: 9. This CDR3 comprises 16 residues. As DNA, the CDR3 is TGTGCCAGCAGCCGGGGGGGGCAGGGGAGCTCCTACGAGCAGTACTTC. It codes for CASSRGGQGSSYEQYF.

The V gene is TRBV15, the J gene TRBJ2-7, with D possibly TRBD2 on 6 matching bases. Trimming removed 0 bases from V and 2 bases from J, with 11 bases in between. This CDR3 is 15 amino acids long. The germline V gene encodes CDR1 LNHNV and CDR2 YYDKDF (reference sequence). The CDR3 DNA follows: TGTGCCACCAGCAGAGAAGCGGGTTCCACCTACGAGCAGTACTTC. The encoded protein is CATSREAGSTYEQYF.

This sequence joins TRBV6-6 and TRBJ1-1; 8 nucleotides line up with TRBD1. V lost 5 bases to trimming and J lost 0 bases; unmatched junction nucleotides: 17. CDR3 length: 19 residues. Germline V gives CDR1 MNHNY, CDR2 SVGAGI (reference sequence). As DNA, the CDR3 is TGTGCCAGCAGTCTCGGTCCGGGGACAGGCCCTTCAATGAACACTGAAGCTTTCTTT. Translating gives CASSLGPGTGPSMNTEAFF.

This chain links TRBV5-3 with TRBJ2-3; 10 nucleotides line up with TRBD1. TRBV5-3 is treated as an ORF (open reading frame) with a function not yet certain. The V segment lost 4 bases and the J segment 4 bases; nucleotides outside the gene matches: 3. The CDR3 is made up of 14 amino acids. This chain's CDR3 is CARSQDRGADTQYF. DNA for the CDR3: TGTGCCAGAAGCCAGGACAGGGGGGCAGATACGCAGTATTTT.

The chain joins TRBV5-6 to TRBJ2-7; 7 nucleotides line up with TRBD1. The CDR3 length is 14 residues. The V gene's germline CDR1 is SGHDT and CDR2 YYEEEE. The junction had 6 bases not matched to a gene; V was cut back by 4 bases and J by 2 bases. The CDR3 nucleotides are TGTGCCAGCAGCACCCCGGGACAGACCTACGAGCAGTACTTC. Amino acid sequence: CASSTPGQTYEQYF.

The chain couples TRBV30 to TRBJ2-2; 8 bases fit TRBD2. The CDR3 contains 14 residues. CDR1 and CDR2 from the germline V gene are GTSNPN and SVGIG (reference sequence). The V segment lost 7 bases and the J segment 7 bases; nucleotides outside the gene matches: 11. CDR3 region: CASRASGFLGELFF. As DNA, the CDR3 is TGTGCCTCGAGGGCTAGCGGGTTCCTCGGGGAGCTGTTTTTT.

The V and J genes are TRBV5-6 and TRBJ2-1, with a possible D match to TRBD1 (6 bases). Germline V gene lookup returns CDR1 SGHDT and CDR2 YYEEEE. The V end lost 3 bases, the J end lost 4 bases, and 26 bases lay between the germline ends. This CDR3 is 19 amino acids long. CDR3 DNA sequence: TGTGCCAGCAGCTCATACTTCTTGGACAGCCTCGGAGAGTACAATGAGCAGTTCTTC. This codes for CASSSYFLDSLGEYNEQFF.

The chain links TRBV30 to TRBJ2-5; 10 bases match TRBD2. V gave up 3 bases and J gave up 5 bases; unmatched junction bases: 6. The germline V gene encodes CDR1 GTSNPN and CDR2 SVGIG (reference sequence). The CDR3 spans 14 residues. The CDR3 here is CAWRLAGARETQYF. DNA of the CDR3: TGTGCCTGGAGGCTAGCGGGGGCCAGGGAGACCCAGTACTTC.

This chain uses TRBV3-1 (or the pseudogene TRBV3-2) with TRBJ1-5; D perhaps matches TRBD1 (5 bases). In germline, CDR1 is LGHDT, CDR2 YNNKEL (reference sequence). V lost 4 bases to trimming and J lost 4 bases, with 14 bases between them. The CDR3 consists of 15 residues. The CDR3 coding sequence is TGTGCCAGCAGCCCGACCCTAGGGGTAAATCAGCCCCAGCATTTT. This sequence encodes CASSPTLGVNQPQHF.

The V call is TRBV7-9, the J call TRBJ2-5; D gene uncertain. Germline V CDR1 and CDR2: SEHNR, FQNEAQ (reference sequence). This CDR3 region has 14 residues. With 1 base removed from V and 3 bases from J, the gap between germline ends came to 9 bases. CDR3 amino acids: CASSLVAAKETQYF. CDR3 sequence (DNA): TGTGCCAGCAGCTTAGTAGCAGCCAAAGAGACCCAGTACTTC.

The J gene is TRBJ2-7, the V gene TRBV7-2, with 11 bases aligning to TRBD2. The V and J ends lost 8 bases and 4 bases, in that order; junction bases with no gene match: 10. In germline, CDR1 is SGHTA, CDR2 FQGNSA. This CDR3 spans 15 amino acids. The CDR3 bases are TGTGCCAGCGGGGTTAGCGGGGGGGCCGTATACGAGCAGTACTTC. Amino acids: CASGVSGGAVYEQYF.

This chain links TRBV3-1 (or the pseudogene TRBV3-2) with TRBJ2-7, with D perhaps matching TRBD2 (5 bases). Germline V gene data show CDR1 as LGHDT and CDR2 as YNNKEL (reference sequence). V shed 0 bases and J shed 3 bases, with 12 bases lying between them. The CDR3 contains 15 residues. As DNA, the CDR3 is TGTGCCAGCAGCCAAGATAGAGAGGGTGACTACGAGCAGTACTTC. Encoded protein: CASSQDREGDYEQYF.

J is TRBJ2-7 and V is TRBV6-5, with 8 bases lining up with TRBD1. CDR3 length: 15 amino acids. CDR1 and CDR2 (germline): MNHEY, SVGAGI. With 6 bases clipped from V and 0 bases from J, the junction kept 7 bases outside the gene matches. Here the CDR3 reads CASRRDRTHSYEQYF. The CDR3 nucleotides are TGTGCCAGCAGGAGGGACAGGACCCACTCCTACGAGCAGTACTTC.

The chain joins TRBV30 to TRBJ2-1; 10 nucleotides agree with TRBD2. This CDR3 comprises 16 residues. The ends lost 1 base at V and 4 bases at J; junction bases unmatched: 7. Germline CDR1 is GTSNPN and CDR2 is SVGIG (reference sequence). CDR3 protein: CAWSGSSGGEYNEQFF. CDR3 sequence (DNA): TGTGCCTGGAGTGGATCCAGCGGGGGGGAATACAATGAGCAGTTCTTC.

This clone appeared a single time. V gene TRBV5-4 combines with J gene TRBJ2-4; TRBD2 aligns across 13 bases. The CDR3 has 16 residues. With V trimmed by 3 bases and J by 7 bases, 7 bases remained unmatched. CDR1 is SGHNT, CDR2 YYREEE, per germline (reference sequence). The CDR3 reads CASSSGLAGQGNIQYF. CDR3 DNA: TGTGCCAGCAGCTCGGGACTAGCGGGGCAGGGGAACATTCAGTACTTC.

The gene calls are TRBV19 and TRBJ2-2; 12 nucleotides line up with TRBD1. This CDR3 spans 18 amino acids. Germline loops: CDR1 LNHDA, CDR2 SQIVND (reference sequence). V lost 4 bases to trimming and J lost 3 bases; unmatched junction nucleotides: 9. The CDR3 DNA sequence: TGTGCCAGTAGTAAGATATCTAGGGACAGGGGGCACACCGGGGAGCTGTTTTTT. Its protein product is CASSKISRDRGHTGELFF.

The chain recombines TRBV18 with TRBJ2-7; 10 bases are shared with TRBD2. After removal of 0 bases from V and 2 bases from J, the junction contained 10 bases not matched to a gene. CDR3 length: 18 amino acids. CDR1 is KGHSH and CDR2 is LQKENI in the germline V gene. The CDR3 DNA sequence: TGTGCCAGCTCACCACCGTTTAGCGGGGGGCTCGGGACCTACGAGCAGTACTTC. Its translation is CASSPPFSGGLGTYEQYF.

CDR3 DNA: TGTGCCAGCAGGGGGGGGGCAAACACTGAAGCTTTCTTT. As protein: CASRGGANTEAFF. The chain combines TRBV7-6 with TRBJ1-1; D perhaps matches TRBD1 (6 bases). Germline V CDR1 and CDR2: SGHVS, FNYEAQ. CDR3 length: 13 amino acids. V was shortened by 6 bases and J by 2 bases, with 10 bases between the two germline ends.

This clone was picked up a small number of times. J is TRBJ1-5 and V is TRBV29-1, with D maybe TRBD1 (6 bases). CDR1 SQVTM and CDR2 ANQGSEA come from the germline V gene. The length of the CDR3 is 13 residues. Between the trimmed V and J ends, which lost 6 bases and 4 bases, there was a span of 13 bases. The CDR3, as DNA: TGCAGCGTGCGGACAGTTTGGAATCAGCCCCAGCATTTT. This translates into CSVRTVWNQPQHF.

This clone came up once. The CDR3 region has the DNA TGTGCCAGCTCACCACCTAGGACAGGACGCGAATGGGACACCGGGGAGCTGTTTTTT. Its protein product is CASSPPRTGREWDTGELFF. The rearrangement joins TRBV18 to TRBJ2-2, with 7 nucleotides matching TRBD1. The CDR3 sequence is 19 residues long. V lost 0 bases, J lost 3 bases, and 13 bases stayed unmatched. The germline CDR1 and CDR2 sequences are KGHSH and LQKENI. Full variable domain (remainder filled in from reference TRBV18 and TRBJ2-2): NAGVMQNPRHLVRRRGQEARLRCSPMKGHSHVYWYRQLPEEGLKFMVYLQKENIIDESGMPKERFSAEFPKEGPSILRIQQVVRGDSAAYFCASSPPRTGREWDTGELFFGEGSRLTVL.

The V and J genes are TRBV2 and TRBJ2-1; 11 nucleotides agree with TRBD2. Germline V gene data show CDR1 as SNHLY and CDR2 as FYNNEI. J lost 6 bases, V lost 8 bases, and 9 bases had no gene match. The CDR3 is 15 amino acids. The CDR3 DNA is TGTGCCAGCTCTAGCGGGGGGCAGGAACTCAATGAGCAGTTCTTC. Translation gives CASSSGGQELNEQFF.

The chain uses TRBV11-2 and TRBJ2-2; 8 nucleotides match TRBD2. Germline trimming cut 5 bases from V and 2 bases from J; bases unmatched to any gene: 7. Germline V CDR1 and CDR2: SGHAT, FQNNGV. This CDR3 comprises 16 residues. CDR3: CASSGKRGINTGELFF. The CDR3 DNA reads as TGTGCCAGCAGCGGAAAGCGGGGGATCAACACCGGGGAGCTGTTTTTT.

This clone has a single count. The chain recombines TRBV11-3 with TRBJ2-3, with 7 positions matching TRBD2. The length of the CDR3 is 20 residues. CDR1 is SGHNT and CDR2 is YENEEA in the germline V gene. After removal of 5 bases from V and 1 base from J, the junction contained 21 bases not matched to a gene. CDR3 residues: CASSRTGLTGGGAGTDTQYF. In DNA form, the CDR3 reads TGTGCCAGCAGCCGAACCGGACTAACGGGGGGAGGAGCGGGCACAGATACGCAGTATTTT.

The V call is TRBV29-1, the J call TRBJ1-2, with TRBD1 matching 7 bases. The germline gives CDR1 SQVTM, CDR2 ANQGSEA. The CDR3 has 16 residues. Trimming took 6 bases from V and 4 from J; bases not matched to a gene: 17. DNA for the CDR3: TGCAGCGTAGAAAAGGCGTCGCAGGGGGATTCCTATGGCTACACCTTC. Translating it yields CSVEKASQGDSYGYTF. The full variable domain, in which reference TRBV29-1 and TRBJ1-2 provide the parts outside the CDR3, is SAVISQKPSRDICQRGTSLTIQCQVDSQVTMMFWYRQQPGQSLTLIATANQGSEATYESGFVIDKFPISRPNLTFSTLTVSNMSPEDSSIYLCSVEKASQGDSYGYTFGSGTRLTVV.

This chain links TRBV7-9 with TRBJ2-7, with a tentative D call TRBD2 (5 bases). Germline CDR1 is SEHNR and CDR2 is FQNEAQ (reference sequence). V dropped 4 bases and J dropped 5 bases, with 9 bases sitting between them. The CDR3 is 12 residues long. Here the CDR3 DNA reads TGTGCCAGCAGCTCCCTCGGGGACGAGCAGTACTTC. Protein: CASSSLGDEQYF.

This rearrangement joins TRBV6-1 to TRBJ2-1; D may be TRBD1 (6 bases). V lost 3 bases and J lost 1, with 10 bases in between. CDR3 length equals 15 residues. Per germline, CDR1 MNHNS and CDR2 SASEGT. The CDR3 DNA sequence: TGTGCCAGCAGTGACCAACAGGGATCCTACAATGAGCAGTTCTTC. Translation: CASSDQQGSYNEQFF.

This chain uses TRBV30 with TRBJ1-5; 7 bases fit TRBD1. The CDR3 runs 13 residues. The junction had 6 bases not matched to a gene; V was cut back by 5 bases and J by 5 bases. The germline gives CDR1 GTSNPN, CDR2 SVGIG (reference sequence). CDR3 residues: CAWGDRGYQPQHF. The DNA for the CDR3 is TGTGCCTGGGGGGACAGAGGATATCAGCCCCAGCATTTT.

The J gene is TRBJ1-2, the V gene TRBV7-9, with 7 nucleotides matching TRBD1. Germline CDR1 SEHNR, CDR2 FQNEAQ (reference sequence). The CDR3 has 18 residues. V trimming: 1 base; J trimming: 3 bases; junction bases outside the gene matches: 14. The DNA of the CDR3 is TGTGCCAGCAGCTTAGGGTTGCTACTGGCGCAGGGGGACTATGGCTACACCTTC. Translated, it gives CASSLGLLLAQGDYGYTF.